Included here is one T cell receptor (beta chain) sequence, with context. The sequencing template was cDNA reverse transcribed from extracted RNA. TCRdb keeps only in-frame clones here, not all; method: immunoSEQ multiplex PCR. Of 5,500 to 6,000 clones listed, over 50% are singletons. This sample is part of a study of CD8+ T cells in alopecia areata. This CDR3 spans 13 amino acids. Germline V gives CDR1 SGHAT, CDR2 FQNNGV. V lost 0 bases and J lost 9, with 10 bases in between. Lesional scalp tissue (obtained by punch biopsy) and peripheral blood were collected from alopecia areata patients. This TCR came from a human donor with alopecia areata. Sequenced: skin. The chain employs TRBV11-2 and TRBJ2-3; D might be TRBD1 or TRBD2, each matching 5 bases. CDR3 amino acids: CASSLDWGSTQYF. For the CDR3, the DNA is TGTGCCAGCAGCTTAGATTGGGGGTCGACGCAGTATTTT. Combining the CDR3 with reference TRBV11-2 and TRBJ2-3 gives the whole variable domain EAGVAQSPRYKIIEKRQSVAFWCNPISGHATLYWYQQILGQGPKLLIQFQNNGVVDDSQLPKDRFSAERLKGVDSTLKIQPAKLEDSAVYLCASSLDWGSTQYFGPGTRLTVL.